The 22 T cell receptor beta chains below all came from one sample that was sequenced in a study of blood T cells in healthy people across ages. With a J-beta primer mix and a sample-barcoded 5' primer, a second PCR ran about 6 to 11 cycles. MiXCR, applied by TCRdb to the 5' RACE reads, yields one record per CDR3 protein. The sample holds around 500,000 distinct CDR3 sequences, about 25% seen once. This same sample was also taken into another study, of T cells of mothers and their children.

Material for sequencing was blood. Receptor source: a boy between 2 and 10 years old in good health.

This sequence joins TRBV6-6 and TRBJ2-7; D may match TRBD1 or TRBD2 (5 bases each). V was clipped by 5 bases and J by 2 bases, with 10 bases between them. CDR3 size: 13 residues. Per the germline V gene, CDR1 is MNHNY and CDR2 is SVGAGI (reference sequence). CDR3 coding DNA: TGTGCCAGCAGTAGGGGACCCGCCTACGAGCAGTACTTC. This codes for CASSRGPAYEQYF.

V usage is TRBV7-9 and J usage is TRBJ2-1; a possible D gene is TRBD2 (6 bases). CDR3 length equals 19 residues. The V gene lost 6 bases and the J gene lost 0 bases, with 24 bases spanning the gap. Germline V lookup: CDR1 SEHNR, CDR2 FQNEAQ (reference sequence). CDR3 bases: TGTGCCAGCAGACCTCTAGCGTCGGTCTCCCTCAGCTCCTACAATGAGCAGTTCTTC. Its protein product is CASRPLASVSLSSYNEQFF.

Here the CDR3 DNA reads TGTGCCAGCAGAGAACTCCTTGGGCCGTATGAAAAACTGTTTTTT. Translating it yields CASRELLGPYEKLFF. V usage is TRBV27 and J usage is TRBJ1-4; the D is unclear. Germline-derived CDR1 and CDR2 are MNHEY and SMNVEV (reference sequence). Trimming left V 6 bases short and J 6 bases short, with 17 bases between. The CDR3 has 15 amino acids.

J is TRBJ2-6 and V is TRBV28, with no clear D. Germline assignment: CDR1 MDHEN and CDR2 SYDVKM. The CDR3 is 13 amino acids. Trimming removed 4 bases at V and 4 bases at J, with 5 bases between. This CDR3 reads CASSSRGANVLTF. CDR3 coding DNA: TGTGCCAGCAGTTCGCGGGGGGCCAACGTCCTGACTTTC.

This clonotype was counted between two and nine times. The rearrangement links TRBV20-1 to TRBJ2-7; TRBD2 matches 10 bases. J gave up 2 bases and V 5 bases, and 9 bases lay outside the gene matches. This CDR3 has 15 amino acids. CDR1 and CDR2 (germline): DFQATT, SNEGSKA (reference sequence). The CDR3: CSALPGLAITYEQYF. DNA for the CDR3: TGCAGTGCTCTGCCGGGACTAGCGATCACCTACGAGCAGTACTTC.

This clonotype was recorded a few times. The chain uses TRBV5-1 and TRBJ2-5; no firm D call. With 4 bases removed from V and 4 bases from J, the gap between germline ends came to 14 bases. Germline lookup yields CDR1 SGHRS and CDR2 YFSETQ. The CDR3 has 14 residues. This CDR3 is CASSPVAASETQYF. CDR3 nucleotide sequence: TGCGCCAGCAGCCCCGTGGCGGCTTCAGAGACCCAGTACTTC.

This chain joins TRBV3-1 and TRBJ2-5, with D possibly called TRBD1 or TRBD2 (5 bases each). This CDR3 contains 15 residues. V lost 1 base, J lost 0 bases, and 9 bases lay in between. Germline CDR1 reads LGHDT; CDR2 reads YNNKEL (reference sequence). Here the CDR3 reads CASSQASGHQETQYF. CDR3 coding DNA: TGTGCCAGCAGCCAAGCTTCGGGACACCAAGAGACCCAGTACTTC.

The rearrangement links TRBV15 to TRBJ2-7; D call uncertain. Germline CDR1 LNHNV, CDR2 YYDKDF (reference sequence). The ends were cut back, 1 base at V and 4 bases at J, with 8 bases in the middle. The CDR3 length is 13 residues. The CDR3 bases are TGTGCCACCAGCAGAGTTGACGGGTACGAGCAGTACTTC. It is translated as CATSRVDGYEQYF.

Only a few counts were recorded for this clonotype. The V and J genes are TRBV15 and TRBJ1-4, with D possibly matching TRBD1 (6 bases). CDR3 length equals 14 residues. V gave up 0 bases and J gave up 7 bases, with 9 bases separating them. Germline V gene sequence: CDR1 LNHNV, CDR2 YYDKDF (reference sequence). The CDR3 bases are TGTGCCACCAGCAGAGATACAGGGAGTGAAAAACTGTTTTTT. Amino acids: CATSRDTGSEKLFF.

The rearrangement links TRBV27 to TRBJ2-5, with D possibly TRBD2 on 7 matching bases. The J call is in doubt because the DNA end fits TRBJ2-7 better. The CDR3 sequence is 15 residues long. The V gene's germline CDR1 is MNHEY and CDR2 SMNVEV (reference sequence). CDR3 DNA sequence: TGTGCCAGCAGTTTAGACGGGGGGCTTTCCTACGAGCAGTACTTC. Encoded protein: CASSLDGGLSYEQYF.

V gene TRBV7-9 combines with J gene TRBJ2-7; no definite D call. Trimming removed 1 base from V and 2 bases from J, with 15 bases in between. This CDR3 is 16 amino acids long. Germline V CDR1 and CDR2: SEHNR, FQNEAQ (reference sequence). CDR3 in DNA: TGTGCCAGCAGCTTAGTAGGTGTCAGATCTACCTACGAGCAGTACTTC. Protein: CASSLVGVRSTYEQYF.

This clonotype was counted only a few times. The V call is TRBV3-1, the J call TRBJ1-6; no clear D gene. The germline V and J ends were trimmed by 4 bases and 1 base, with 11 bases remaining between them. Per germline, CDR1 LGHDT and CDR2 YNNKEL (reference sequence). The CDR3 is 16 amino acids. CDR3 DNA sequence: TGTGCCAGCAGCCTCTCTGGTGGGTCCTATAATTCACCCCTCCACTTT. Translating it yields CASSLSGGSYNSPLHF.

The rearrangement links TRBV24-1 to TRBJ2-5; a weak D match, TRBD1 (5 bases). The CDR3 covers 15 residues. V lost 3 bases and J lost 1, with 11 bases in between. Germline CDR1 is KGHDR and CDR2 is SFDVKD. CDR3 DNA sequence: TGTGCCACCAGTGATGGAATACAGGCCCAAGAGACCCAGTACTTC. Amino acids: CATSDGIQAQETQYF.

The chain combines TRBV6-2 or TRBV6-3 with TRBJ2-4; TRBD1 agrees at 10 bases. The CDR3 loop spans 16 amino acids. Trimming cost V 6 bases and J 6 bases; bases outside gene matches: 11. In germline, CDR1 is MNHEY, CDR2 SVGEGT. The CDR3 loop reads CASRPGTGVIGNIQYF. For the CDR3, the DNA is TGTGCCAGCAGGCCCGGGACAGGGGTCATTGGAAACATTCAGTACTTC.

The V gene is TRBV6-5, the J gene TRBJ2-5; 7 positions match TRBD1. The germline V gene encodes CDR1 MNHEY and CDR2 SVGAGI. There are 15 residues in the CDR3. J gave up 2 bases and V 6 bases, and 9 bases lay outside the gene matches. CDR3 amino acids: CASSWTGTEQETQYF. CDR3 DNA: TGTGCCAGCAGCTGGACCGGGACAGAGCAAGAGACCCAGTACTTC.

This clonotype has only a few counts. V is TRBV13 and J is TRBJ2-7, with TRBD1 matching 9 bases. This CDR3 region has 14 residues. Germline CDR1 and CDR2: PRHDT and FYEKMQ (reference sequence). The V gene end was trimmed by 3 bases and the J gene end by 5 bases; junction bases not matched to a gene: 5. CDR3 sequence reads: CASSLDRGSHEQYF. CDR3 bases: TGTGCCAGCAGCTTGGACAGGGGATCCCACGAGCAGTACTTC. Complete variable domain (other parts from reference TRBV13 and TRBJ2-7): AAGVIQSPRHLIKEKRETATLKCYPIPRHDTVYWYQQGPGQDPQFLISFYEKMQSDKGSIPDRFSAQQFSDYHSELNMSSLELGDSALYFCASSLDRGSHEQYFGPGTRLTVT.

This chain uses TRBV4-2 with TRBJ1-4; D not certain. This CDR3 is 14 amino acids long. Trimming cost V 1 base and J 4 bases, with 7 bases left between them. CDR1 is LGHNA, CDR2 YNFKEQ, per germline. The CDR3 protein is CASSQAGNNEKLFF. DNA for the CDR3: TGTGCCAGCAGCCAAGCGGGAAATAATGAAAAACTGTTTTTT.

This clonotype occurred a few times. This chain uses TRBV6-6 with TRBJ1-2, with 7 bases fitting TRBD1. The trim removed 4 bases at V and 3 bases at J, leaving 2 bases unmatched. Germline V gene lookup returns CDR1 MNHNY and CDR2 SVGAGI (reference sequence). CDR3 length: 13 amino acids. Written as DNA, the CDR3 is TGTGCCAGCAGTTCGGGACAGTACTATGGCTACACCTTC. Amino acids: CASSSGQYYGYTF.

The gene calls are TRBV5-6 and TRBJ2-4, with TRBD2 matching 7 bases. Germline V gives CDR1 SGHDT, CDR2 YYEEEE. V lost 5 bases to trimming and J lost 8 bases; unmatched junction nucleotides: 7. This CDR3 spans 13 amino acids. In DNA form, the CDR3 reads TGTGCCAGCAGTTACAGCGGGGCACACATTCAGTACTTC. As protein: CASSYSGAHIQYF.

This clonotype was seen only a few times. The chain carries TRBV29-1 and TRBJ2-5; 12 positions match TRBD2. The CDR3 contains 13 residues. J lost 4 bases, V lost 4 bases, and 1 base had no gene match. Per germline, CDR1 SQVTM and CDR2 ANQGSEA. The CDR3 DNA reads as TGCAGCGTTGGGACTAGCGGGACAGAGACCCAGTACTTC. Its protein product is CSVGTSGTETQYF.

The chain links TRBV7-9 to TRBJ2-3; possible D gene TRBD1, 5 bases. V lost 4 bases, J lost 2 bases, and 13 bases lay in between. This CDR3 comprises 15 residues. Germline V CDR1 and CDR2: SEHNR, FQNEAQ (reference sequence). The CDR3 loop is CASSYTGYLTDTQYF. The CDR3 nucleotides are TGTGCCAGCAGCTACACAGGCTACCTCACAGATACGCAGTATTTT.

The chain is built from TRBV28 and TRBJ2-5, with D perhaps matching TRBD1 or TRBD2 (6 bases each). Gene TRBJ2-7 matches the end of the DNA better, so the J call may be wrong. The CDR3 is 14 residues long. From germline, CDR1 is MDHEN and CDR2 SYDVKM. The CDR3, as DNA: TGTGCCAGCAGTTTTGGGGGGCATTCCTACGAGCAGTACTTC. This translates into CASSFGGHSYEQYF.